This T cell receptor beta chain emerged from a study of T cells after yellow fever vaccination (dated by TCRdb to about 2019). About the study as a whole: The SMART-Seq v4 Ultra Low Input RNA kit was used to prepare libraries from fractions with low cell numbers. To track T-cell clones before and after primary and booster YFV17D yellow fever vaccination, bulk TCR alpha and beta repertoires were sequenced longitudinally. Bulk PBMC replicates and cell subsets were isolated from blood drawn at multiple timepoints before and after both primary and secondary immunization. Two healthy male donors, one aged 18 to 30 and one aged 30 to 40 years, were included in the cohort. The paper as a whole reports these results and caveats: A small share of clonotypes was detected in both CD4 and CD8 compartments, with the overlap likely arising from convergent recombination. Only a couple of donors were included in the study, so the extent to which the findings can be generalized is limited. After the booster, most clones that had expanded after primary vaccination were detected again (around 97% of CD4 and around 88% of CD8), suggesting broad maintenance of memory. Computational filtering was required because FACS-sorted repertoires could contain abundant contaminating clonotypes from the bulk population. The secondary T-cell response was weaker than the primary response but faster, peaking on day 5 instead of day 15.

TCR cDNA was made using 5'RACE template switching, a step that added a universal primer site and unique molecular identifiers. Priming of cDNA synthesis was performed from both the TCR alpha and TCR beta constant segments. Two PCR steps were used to amplify libraries, with sample barcodes and sequencing adapters being added in the second step. Sequencing of libraries was performed on Illumina HiSeq 2500 (2x100 bp) or NovaSeq (2x150 bp). The original pipeline was this. Demultiplexing of reads and collapsing into UMI consensus sequences were performed with MIGEC, and V(D)J alignment was carried out with MiXCR. Using edgeR on replicate PBMC samples, clonotypes were called vaccine-responding if FDR was below 0.01 and the log2 fold change was above 5 up to day 15. Each bulk clonotype was labeled CD4 or CD8 based on which sequenced repertoire, CD4 or CD8, contained the clonotype at higher abundance. TCRdb trimmed public reads at Q25 via fastp, called clones via MiXCR and kept in-frame beta chains. A single entry per CDR3 protein holds the most common genes and DNA from its merged rows. TCRdb, rather than the study authors, made the V and J calls. The sample table shows under 300,000 distinct CDR3 sequences, and roughly 7.2% are seen once. 0.65% to 0.9% of the sample rests with the top ten.

The CDR3 has 15 amino acids, counting the end cysteine and phenylalanine. The sequence is cut down to CDR3 DNA, 45 bases in frame from base 1. The germline V gene (reference sequence) gives CDR1 as GTSNPN and CDR2 as SVGIG. V was cut back by 1 base and J by 0 bases, leaving a gap of 12 bases between them. The treatment or condition label on this specimen signifies: live attenuated yellow fever vaccine strain. PBMCs were isolated from peripheral blood using a standard Ficoll-Paque protocol. CD4 and CD8 T-cell fractions were isolated with Dynabeads CD4 and CD8 positive selection kits. RNA was extracted with TriZol from bulk PBMCs, CD4 and CD8 fractions, and dextramer-positive and dextramer-negative fractions. This clonotype was observed a few times. This receptor's antigen is unknown. Per-base quality was not reported, and no clone a single base away is much larger than it.

The TCR comes from a man in his thirties or forties who received the YFV17D yellow fever vaccine. Recombination linked TRBV30 to TRBJ1-2, with the D gene call left open. The sequencing here drew on CD4+ T cells sorted from PBMCs, taken 15 days after the yellow fever booster vaccination. The CDR3 reads CAWSDKGLSNYGYTF. The sequenced DNA is TGTGCCTGGAGTGACAAGGGCCTCTCTAACTATGGCTACACCTTC.